This T cell receptor beta chain was profiled in a study of cytomegalovirus exposure and HLA in healthy donors. Broader study findings: Looking again later, the authors saw that most CMV-associated TCR beta chains seemed HLA-restricted.

Amplification used 60 Vbeta primers and 13 Jbeta primers. Profiling relied on immunoSEQ multiplex PCR, and the TCRdb table lists in-frame clones only, not all of them. The sample gives about 150,000 clones, roughly 82% of which show up once; under 8.5% is in the top ten. CDR1 and CDR2 (germline): SGHTS, YDEGEE. Trimming removed 0 bases from V and 6 bases from J, with 7 bases in between. CDR3 length: 14 residues. On this clone itself: Antigen unknown.

The V and J genes are TRBV5-8 and TRBJ1-6, with no clear D. This TCR derives from a woman in her 50s in good health and CMV-seropositive. Material: PBMCs. In DNA, the CDR3 is TGTGCCAGCAGCTTGGTACGGAGTAATTCACCCCTCCACTTT. Its translation is CASSLVRSNSPLHF.